This T cell receptor beta chain was captured by sequencing in a study of blood T cell repertoires in COVID-19 (dated by TCRdb to 2018 to 2021). Background for the entire study: Collaborator samples came from the United States, Italy and Spain and covered acute and convalescent phases of COVID-19. The samples were drawn from the first 160 participants of the ongoing ImmuneRACE study and from 950 to 1,500 subjects provided by 6 global collaborators. Where available, HLA class I and class II types were taken from metadata supplied by the sample provider and were not determined by assay-based typing. The prospective study material was composed of cDNA or gDNA derived from T cells, B-cell-depleted T cells, or PBMCs. Subjects who had been exposed to COVID-19, were actively infected with it, or had recovered from it provided the deeply sampled blood TCRbeta repertoires that made up the dataset. Sample metadata almost always included a de-identified subject ID, COVID-19 status, age in years and sex. The repertoires were released in a freely available public database meant as a resource for research on the immune response to SARS-CoV-2.

The immunoSEQ Assay, a bias-controlled multiplex PCR, was used to amplify TCRbeta CDR3 regions from genomic DNA. The authors' pipeline ran thus. The number of nucleated cells in each sample was estimated from the amplification of reference gene primers within the assay. To quantify the absolute abundance of each unique TCRbeta CDR3 rearrangement, sequence reads were collapsed and filtered. Productive Simpson clonality was computed per sample as the square root of Simpson's diversity index over productive rearrangements. TCRdb's version of the immuneACCESS table is confined to in-frame rearrangements and falls short of the full clone set. An unresolved V gene accounts for under half of the shortfall where checked; the remainder is of unknown origin. V and J calls and clone size are given by that table; D and trimming were obtained from the DNA. The sample table lists 200,000 to 250,000 clones, about 89% of them with a count of one. 1.5% to 2% of the sample is taken by the ten largest.

Comments on this clone: Its antigen is still unknown. The record has no base qualities; no much larger clone is one base away.

From a lookup of the germline V gene, CDR1 and CDR2 are KGHSH and LQKENI. There are 15 amino acids in the CDR3, from cysteine to phenylalanine inclusive. Only the CDR3 portion is preserved as DNA: 45 bases, with reading frame beginning at the first base. Ends trimmed: V by 6 bases, J by 7 bases; bases unmatched to a gene: 11. The paper's findings and limits, for the study overall: The amount of clinical and demographic metadata varied by source and participant and was provided uncurated.

Another Seattle source contributed samples from volunteer blood donors who had recovered from COVID-19. Collaborating institutions collected whole blood in K2EDTA tubes following their own protocols. For TCRbeta analysis, collaborator samples were shipped as frozen whole blood, as isolated PBMCs, or as DNA extracted from either sample type. The chain is encoded by TRBV18 joined to TRBJ1-5; the junction holds 8 bases that match TRBD1. The source is a woman aged 55-75 years who had recovered from COVID-19. Sequencing was done on a sample of peripheral blood. The nucleotide sequence is given as TGTGCCAGCTCCCCGGGCAGGGGGCTGGAACAGCCCCAGCATTTT. This translates into CASSPGRGLEQPQHF.